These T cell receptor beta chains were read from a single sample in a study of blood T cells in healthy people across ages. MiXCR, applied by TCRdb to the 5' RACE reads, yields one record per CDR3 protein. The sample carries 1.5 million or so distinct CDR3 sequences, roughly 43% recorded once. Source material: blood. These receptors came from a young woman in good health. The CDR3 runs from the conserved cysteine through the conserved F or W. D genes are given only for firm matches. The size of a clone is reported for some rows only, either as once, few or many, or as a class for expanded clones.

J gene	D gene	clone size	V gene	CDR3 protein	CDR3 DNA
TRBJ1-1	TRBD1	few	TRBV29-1	CSVRGVLATEAFF	TGCAGCGTCAGGGGGGTTTTGGCCACTGAAGCTTTCTTT
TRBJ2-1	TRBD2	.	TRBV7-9	CATLLAGGRNEQFF	TGTGCCACCTTACTAGCGGGAGGGAGAAATGAGCAGTTCTTC
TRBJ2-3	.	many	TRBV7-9	CASSPWSGPGTDTQYF	TGTGCCAGCAGCCCGTGGTCGGGACCTGGCACAGATACGCAGTATTTT
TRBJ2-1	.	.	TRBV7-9	CASSPEGRGQFF	TGTGCCAGCAGCCCAGAGGGAAGGGGCCAGTTCTTC
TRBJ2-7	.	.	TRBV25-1	CASTHTAEQYF	TGTGCCAGCACCCATACCGCAGAGCAGTACTTC
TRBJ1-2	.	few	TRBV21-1	CASSIDELGFDGYTF	TGTGCCAGCAGCATAGATGAGTTGGGGTTCGATGGCTACACCTTC
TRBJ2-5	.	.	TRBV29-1	CSFLGGRETQYF	TGCAGCTTCCTAGGAGGGCGGGAGACCCAGTACTTC
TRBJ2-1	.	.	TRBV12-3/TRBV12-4	CASSLAPDEQFF	TGTGCCAGCAGTTTAGCGCCCGATGAGCAGTTCTTC
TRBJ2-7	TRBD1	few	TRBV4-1	CASSQGTGVSSYEQYF	TGCGCCAGCAGCCAAGGGACAGGTGTTAGCTCCTACGAGCAGTACTTC
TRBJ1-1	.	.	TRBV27	CASSLGSRGFNTEAFF	TGTGCCAGCAGTTTAGGGAGTCGGGGGTTTAACACTGAAGCTTTCTTT
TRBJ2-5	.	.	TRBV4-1	CASSQDDRRNQETQYF	TGCGCCAGCAGCCAAGATGACAGGCGGAATCAAGAGACCCAGTACTTC
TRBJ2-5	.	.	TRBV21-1	CASKARETIQETQYF	TGTGCCAGCAAGGCCCGGGAGACCATTCAAGAGACCCAGTACTTC
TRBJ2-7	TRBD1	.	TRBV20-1	CSAGPGQLSEQYF	TGCAGTGCTGGACCGGGACAGTTGTCCGAGCAGTACTTC
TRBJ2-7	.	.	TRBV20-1	CSAPPQYEQYF	TGCAGTGCCCCGCCCCAATACGAGCAGTACTTC
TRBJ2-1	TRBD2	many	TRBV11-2	CASSLYPGTSVSYEQFF	TGTGCCAGCAGCTTATATCCCGGGACTAGCGTCAGCTATGAGCAGTTCTTC
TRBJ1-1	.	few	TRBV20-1	CSAPVGFRKGEAFF	TGCAGTGCCCCCGTGGGGTTTAGGAAGGGTGAAGCTTTCTTT
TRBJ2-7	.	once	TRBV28	CASSLPPSEQYF	TGTGCCAGCAGTTTACCGCCCTCCGAGCAGTACTTC
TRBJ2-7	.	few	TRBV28	CASRISSGAYEQYF	TGTGCCAGCAGAATATCCTCGGGGGCGTACGAGCAGTACTTC
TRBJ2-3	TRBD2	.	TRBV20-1	CSARPGLAGVGITQYF	TGCAGTGCTAGACCGGGACTAGCGGGAGTAGGCATTACGCAGTATTTT
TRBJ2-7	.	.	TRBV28	CASSPTGLSSYNEQYF	TGTGCCAGCAGCCCGACCGGACTAAGCTCCTACAATGAGCAGTACTTC
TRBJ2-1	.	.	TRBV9	CASSVGGGKVYEQFF	TGTGCCAGCAGCGTGGGCGGGGGCAAAGTCTATGAGCAGTTCTTC
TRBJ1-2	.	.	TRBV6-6	CASSPPDANGYTF	TGTGCCAGCAGCCCCCCGGACGCTAATGGCTACACCTTC
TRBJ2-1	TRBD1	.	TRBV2	CASSVQGGAEQFF	TGTGCCAGCAGTGTACAGGGGGGTGCTGAGCAGTTCTTC
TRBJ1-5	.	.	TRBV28	CASGRGGNSNQPQHF	TGTGCCAGCGGACGGGGCGGGAATAGCAATCAGCCCCAGCATTTT
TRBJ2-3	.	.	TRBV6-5	CASSYMGSFTDTQYF	TGTGCCAGCAGTTACATGGGCAGTTTCACAGATACGCAGTATTTT
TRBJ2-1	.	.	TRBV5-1	CASSLDTQGDNEQFF	TGCGCCAGCAGCTTGGACACCCAAGGGGACAATGAGCAGTTCTTC
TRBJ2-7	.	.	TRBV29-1	CSVEGSESEQYF	TGCAGCGTTGAAGGGAGTGAATCCGAGCAGTACTTC
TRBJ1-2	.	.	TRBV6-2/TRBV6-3	CASSPVGRSVHGYTF	TGTGCCAGCAGCCCCGTTGGCCGGTCGGTCCATGGCTACACCTTC
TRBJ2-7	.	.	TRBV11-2	CASSLTFNEQYF	TGTGCCAGCAGCTTAACTTTCAATGAGCAGTACTTC
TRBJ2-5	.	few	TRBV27	CASSSSGGLETQYF	.
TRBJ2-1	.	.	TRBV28	CASKWRGRTYEQFF	TGTGCCAGCAAGTGGCGGGGCCGTACCTACGAGCAGTTCTTC
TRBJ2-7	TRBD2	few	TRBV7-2	CASSFSGGFYNEQYF	TGTGCCAGCAGCTTTAGCGGGGGGTTTTACAATGAGCAGTACTTC
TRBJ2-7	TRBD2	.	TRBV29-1	CSVEDQRGLEGEQYF	TGCAGCGTTGAAGATCAAAGAGGACTAGAGGGCGAGCAGTACTTC
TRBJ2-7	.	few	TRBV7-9	CASSSTGSGSYEQYF	TGTGCCAGCAGTTCAACAGGGTCAGGGTCATACGAGCAGTACTTC
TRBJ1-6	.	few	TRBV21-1	CASSSCDPLHF	TGTGCCAGCAGCTCCTGCGATCCCCTCCACTTT
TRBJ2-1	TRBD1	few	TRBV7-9	CASSGQGGGYNEQFF	TGTGCCAGCAGCGGACAGGGGGGGGGCTACAATGAGCAGTTCTTC
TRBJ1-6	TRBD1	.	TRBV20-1	CSARKTTGRHSPLHF	TGCAGTGCTAGGAAAACGACAGGGCGTCATTCACCCCTCCACTTT